Given below is one T cell receptor beta chain in context. These data originate in a study of blood T cell repertoires in COVID-19. Study at large: The United States, Italy and Spain were the sources of the acute and convalescent COVID-19 samples.

V was cut by 3 bases and J by 5 bases, with 10 bases left in between. The CDR3 has 12 residues. CDR1 is SQVTM and CDR2 is ANQGSEA in the germline V gene. Per the authors' pipeline: The authors estimated nucleated cell counts from reference gene primer amplification. Assay used: immunoSEQ multiplex PCR; TCRdb lists only in-frame clones, some missing. The V and J calls and clone size are taken from that table; D and trimming were inferred from the DNA. The profile shows tens of thousands of clones, 80% to 85% of them singletons. This clonotype originated in a human donor with acute or convalescent COVID-19. The donor label of this sample is uncertain. This chain uses TRBV29-1 with TRBJ2-5; D might be TRBD1 (5 bases). What was sequenced was peripheral blood. The CDR3 here is CSVDVAGETQYF. CDR3 bases: TGCAGCGTTGATGTCGCAGGGGAGACCCAGTACTTC. Drawing the rest from reference TRBV29-1 and TRBJ2-5, the complete variable domain is SAVISQKPSRDICQRGTSLTIQCQVDSQVTMMFWYRQQPGQSLTLIATANQGSEATYESGFVIDKFPISRPNLTFSTLTVSNMSPEDSSIYLCSVDVAGETQYFGPGTRLLVL.